The T cell receptor (beta chain) described here comes from a study of T cells in Graves' hyperthyroidism and ophthalmopathy. V gave up 7 bases and J gave up 3 bases, with 7 bases separating them. Looked up from germline, CDR1 is MNHNS and CDR2 is SASEGT. There are 12 residues in the CDR3. Of note for this clonotype: Its antigen is as yet unknown.

The source material, RNA transcripts, was used to amplify TCR beta CDR3 regions. An initial round of RT-PCR targeting the TCR CDR3 relied on the HTBI primer set. TCRdb ran MiXCR on the multiplex PCR reads and lists one entry per CDR3 protein. The profile shows some 300,000 distinct CDR3 sequences, approximately 16% of them singletons. The authors deemed Graves' hyperthyroidism stable absent ophthalmopathy progression within 18 months. Hyperthyroidism in the patients, aged 18 to 65, was newly diagnosed and under 2 months in duration. This sample holds PBMCs from about 10 ml fresh peripheral blood. Study-wide results and limits: Most thyroid clonotypes that were expanded above 0.001 also turned up in blood.

Sequenced: blood. This TCR was sampled from a man between 25 and 39 years old with Graves' hyperthyroidism. The chain couples TRBV6-1 to TRBJ2-1, with no clear D. For the CDR3, the DNA is TGTGCCAGCATGGCAGGCTACAATGAGCAGTTCTTC. It specifies CASMAGYNEQFF.